This T cell receptor beta chain stems from a study of response to subunit inactivated influenza vaccine. CDR1 is MDHEN, CDR2 SYDVKM, per germline. Trimming cost V 6 bases and J 5 bases; bases outside gene matches: 10. The CDR3 runs to 15 residues. This clonotype was counted a few times. The antigen is not known. TCRdb used MiXCR to reprocess the RT-PCR reads, holding one entry per CDR3 protein. The data show hundreds of thousands of distinct CDR3 sequences, 10% to 15% seen once. Study findings and constraints: That few new T cells are recruited by each seasonal influenza vaccination was the authors' suggestion.

The V gene is TRBV28, the J gene TRBJ2-5, with 9 positions matching TRBD2. Source: PBMCs from blood, taken about 6 weeks after vaccination. The clonotype was recovered from a man between 45 and 60 years old who received an inactivated influenza vaccine. The CDR3 sequence is CASRRSGTSWETQYF. The CDR3 DNA reads as TGTGCCAGCAGACGATCCGGGACTAGCTGGGAGACCCAGTACTTC.